The 18 T cell receptor beta chains below were found in one sample sequenced in a study of blood T cells in healthy people across ages. For the second PCR, which ran for about 6 to 11 cycles, a sample-barcoded 5' primer and a J-beta primer mix were used. TCRdb itself ran the 5' RACE reads through MiXCR, one entry per CDR3 protein. This table holds over 1,200,000 distinct CDR3 sequences, 55% to 75% found once. Sequencing was done on a sample of blood. The receptors were sampled from a young man in good health.

The V gene is TRBV14, the J gene TRBJ2-5; D remains ambiguous. In germline, CDR1 is SGHDN, CDR2 FVKESK. The ends were cut back, 7 bases at V and 2 bases at J, with 11 bases in the middle. The CDR3 runs to 13 residues. In DNA, the CDR3 is TGTGCCAGCACCGGGTGGGATCAAGAGACCCAGTACTTC. This codes for CASTGWDQETQYF. Variable domain in full (rest from reference TRBV14 and TRBJ2-5): EAGVTQFPSHSVIEKGQTVTLRCDPISGHDNLYWYRRVMGKEIKFLLHFVKESKQDESGMPNNRFLAERTGGTYSTLKVQPAELEDSGVYFCASTGWDQETQYFGPGTRLLVL.

The table lists this clonotype with a few counts. The chain carries TRBV29-1 and TRBJ1-1; D gene ambiguous. Trimming pared 5 bases from V and 3 bases from J, leaving 13 bases between. The CDR3 loop spans 13 amino acids. CDR1 and CDR2 (germline): SQVTM, ANQGSEA. As DNA, the CDR3 is TGCAGCGTTCCTGGGGTCGGGGACACTGAAGCTTTCTTT. Amino acid sequence: CSVPGVGDTEAFF.

This sequence joins TRBV4-2 and TRBJ2-1, with 13 nucleotides matching TRBD2. J was trimmed by 7 bases and V by 1 base; bases with no gene match: 7. The CDR3 extends over 17 amino acids. CDR1 LGHNA and CDR2 YNFKEQ come from the germline V gene. CDR3 DNA: TGTGCCAGCAGCCAAGTAGAAACTAGCGGGAGGGGAAATGAGCAGTTCTTC. This gives the protein CASSQVETSGRGNEQFF.

In this sample, this clonotype turned up once. This chain uses TRBV7-2 with TRBJ2-3; 9 nucleotides line up with TRBD2. CDR3 length equals 18 residues. Looked up from germline, CDR1 is SGHTA and CDR2 is FQGNSA. V dropped 1 base and J dropped 0; count of bases not matched to a gene: 8. CDR3: CASSLVGAGGRSTDTQYF. CDR3 DNA: TGTGCCAGCAGCTTAGTGGGAGCGGGGGGTAGGAGCACAGATACGCAGTATTTT.

This clonotype was found a few times. The chain recombines TRBV7-8 with TRBJ2-2; possibly TRBD2 for D (7 bases). CDR1 and CDR2 (germline): SGHVS, FQNEAQ. The CDR3 covers 17 residues. V was cut by 5 bases and J by 1 base, with 17 bases left in between. CDR3 nucleotides: TGTGCCAGCAGCCCCCGAGCGGGGACAAAGAACACCGGGGAGCTGTTTTTT. This sequence encodes CASSPRAGTKNTGELFF.

This chain links TRBV3-1 with TRBJ2-2, with 7 bases fitting TRBD2. This CDR3 comprises 17 residues. The V gene end was trimmed by 3 bases and the J gene end by 4 bases; junction bases not matched to a gene: 11. Germline CDR1 and CDR2: LGHDT and YNNKEL (reference sequence). In DNA, the CDR3 is TGTGCCAGCAGCCATCTGGGAGGGCCGGCCGGCACCGGGGAGCTGTTTTTT. The encoded protein is CASSHLGGPAGTGELFF. Complete variable domain (other parts from reference TRBV3-1 and TRBJ2-2): DTAVSQTPKYLVTQMGNDKSIKCEQNLGHDTMYWYKQDSKKFLKIMFSYNNKELIINETVPNRFSPKSPDKAHLNLHINSLELGDSAVYFCASSHLGGPAGTGELFFGEGSRLTVL.

V usage is TRBV14 and J usage is TRBJ2-3, with 10 nucleotides matching TRBD2. This CDR3 spans 15 amino acids. Germline assignment: CDR1 SGHDN and CDR2 FVKESK. J gave up 7 bases and V 1 base, and 5 bases lay outside the gene matches. The CDR3 nucleotides are TGTGCCAGCAGCCAAGGTAGCGGGGGGCCTAATACGCAGTATTTT. Translation gives CASSQGSGGPNTQYF.

The chain is built from TRBV12-3 or TRBV12-4 and TRBJ1-2; maybe TRBD1 (6 bases). V was pared by 6 bases and J by 6 bases, with 14 bases between. CDR3 length equals 13 residues. The CDR3 reads CASSPTGPNGYTF. The DNA of the CDR3 is TGTGCCAGCAGCCCGACAGGCCCTAATGGCTACACCTTC.

The rearrangement joins TRBV2 to TRBJ2-7; D tentatively reads TRBD1 or TRBD2 (5 bases each). CDR3 length equals 13 residues. Between the trimmed V and J ends, which lost 9 bases and 2 bases, there was a span of 14 bases. Germline values: CDR1 SNHLY, CDR2 FYNNEI. The CDR3 DNA reads as TGTGCCAGTCGTGAGGGGCCCGCCTACGAGCAGTACTTC. This sequence encodes CASREGPAYEQYF.

J is TRBJ1-2 and V is TRBV7-9, with D hard to call. The CDR3 contains 14 residues. From germline, CDR1 is SEHNR and CDR2 FQNEAQ (reference sequence). The V gene lost 5 bases and the J gene lost 1 base, with 11 bases spanning the gap. The CDR3 loop reads CASSPAPSNYGYTF. The CDR3 DNA sequence: TGTGCCAGCAGCCCGGCCCCCAGTAACTATGGCTACACCTTC.

The V and J genes are TRBV10-3 and TRBJ2-3; 8 bases are a match to TRBD1. This CDR3 has 13 residues. Germline-derived CDR1 and CDR2 are ENHRY and SYGVKD. V lost 6 bases and J lost 6; bases outside the gene matches: 5. CDR3 in amino acids: CAISPTGEDTQYF. CDR3 sequence (DNA): TGTGCCATCAGCCCGACAGGGGAGGATACGCAGTATTTT.

The rearrangement uses TRBV29-1 and TRBJ1-4; TRBD1 agrees at 9 bases. The CDR3 is made up of 15 amino acids. Germline V gene lookup returns CDR1 SQVTM and CDR2 ANQGSEA. V shed 5 bases, J shed 8 bases, and the junction held 12 bases outside the gene matches. The CDR3 sequence is CSVHTSTGGREKLFF. CDR3 DNA sequence: TGCAGCGTTCACACATCGACAGGGGGGAGGGAAAAACTGTTTTTT.

This clonotype occurred a few times. This chain joins TRBV11-2 and TRBJ2-5; D ambiguous. Germline-derived CDR1 and CDR2 are SGHAT and FQNNGV. V was pared by 5 bases and J by 1 base, with 14 bases between. This CDR3 is built from 15 residues. The CDR3 is CASSPSWVGQETQYF. The CDR3 DNA follows: TGTGCCAGCAGCCCCTCATGGGTGGGCCAAGAGACCCAGTACTTC.

This clonotype was seen at least ten times. This rearrangement joins TRBV14 to TRBJ1-2, with D perhaps TRBD1 (6 bases). This CDR3 has 16 amino acids. Between the trimmed V and J ends, which lost 0 bases and 1 base, there was a span of 12 bases. Looked up from germline, CDR1 is SGHDN and CDR2 is FVKESK. The CDR3 region has the DNA TGTGCCAGCAGCCAAGATGGACAGCCTCTTAACTATGGCTACACCTTC. Amino acids: CASSQDGQPLNYGYTF. The variable domain in full, with the rest retrieved from reference TRBV14 and TRBJ1-2, is EAGVTQFPSHSVIEKGQTVTLRCDPISGHDNLYWYRRVMGKEIKFLLHFVKESKQDESGMPNNRFLAERTGGTYSTLKVQPAELEDSGVYFCASSQDGQPLNYGYTFGSGTRLTVV.

This clonotype was seen a handful of times. V is TRBV6-2 or TRBV6-3 and J is TRBJ1-6; 7 nucleotides align to TRBD1. The CDR3 extends over 14 amino acids. Germline CDR1 is MNHEY and CDR2 is SVGEGT. The V gene end was trimmed by 4 bases and the J gene end by 7 bases; junction bases not matched to a gene: 4. The CDR3 coding sequence is TGTGCCAGCAGTTGGACAGGACGGAATTCACCCCTCCACTTT. It specifies CASSWTGRNSPLHF.

In DNA form, the CDR3 reads TGCGCCAGCAGCATGACAGGAGACACTGAAGCTTTCTTT. This gives the protein CASSMTGDTEAFF. The chain recombines TRBV5-1 with TRBJ1-1, with D perhaps matching TRBD1 (6 bases). This CDR3 has 13 residues. The V end lost 4 bases, the J end lost 3 bases, and 10 bases lay between the germline ends. CDR1 is SGHRS and CDR2 is YFSETQ in the germline V gene.

This clonotype showed up just once. The CDR3 sequence: CSSLTGDNYGYTF. As DNA, the CDR3 is TGCAGCTCACTGACAGGGGATAACTATGGCTACACCTTC. The chain links TRBV29-1 to TRBJ1-2; 8 nucleotides match TRBD1. CDR1 and CDR2 (germline): SQVTM, ANQGSEA. The V segment lost 8 bases and the J segment 1 base; nucleotides outside the gene matches: 6. This CDR3 has 13 amino acids.

The J gene is TRBJ1-4, the V gene TRBV6-5; 9 bases fit TRBD1. V shed 2 bases, J shed 7 bases, and the junction held 11 bases outside the gene matches. CDR1 and CDR2 (germline): MNHEY, SVGAGI. The CDR3 runs 17 residues. The chain's CDR3 is CASSYTLTGGVGEKLFF. In DNA, the CDR3 is TGTGCCAGCAGTTACACCCTCACAGGGGGCGTCGGTGAAAAACTGTTTTTT.